These 15 T cell receptor beta chains share one sample of origin, sequenced in a study of monozygotic twins with inflammatory bowel disease. Each CDR3 protein gets one entry in TCRdb, which reprocessed the 5' RACE reads and gives no DNA. Here the sample table reports 350,000 to 500,000 distinct CDR3 sequences. The specimen was blood. The receptors stem from a human donor with ulcerative colitis or Crohn's disease, or a healthy co-twin of an affected twin (not recorded which).

The genes are TRBV2 and TRBJ2-5; TCRdb picks TRBD1, but there is no DNA to check that call. There are 12 residues in the CDR3. Per the germline V gene, CDR1 is SNHLY and CDR2 is FYNNEI. The CDR3 loop reads CASSRQTGTQYF.

The rearrangement uses TRBV7-9 and TRBJ2-1; TCRdb outputs TRBD2, but without DNA this stays unchecked. The CDR3 length is 12 residues. Germline values: CDR1 SEHNR, CDR2 FQNEAQ (reference sequence). The CDR3 spells CASSGGGREQFF.

The J gene is TRBJ1-2, the V gene TRBV4-2; the TCRdb D gene call, TRBD1, has no DNA to confirm it. The CDR3 is made up of 15 amino acids. CDR1 and CDR2 (germline): LGHNA, YNFKEQ. The chain's CDR3 is CASSQVSGTAYGYTF.

The CDR3 protein is CASSLQLAGPEQFF. The chain employs TRBV7-6 and TRBJ2-1; the TRBD1 assignment by TCRdb is unverifiable without DNA. The CDR3 extends over 14 amino acids. Per germline, CDR1 SGHVS and CDR2 FNYEAQ.

This CDR3 is CASSHVGYEQYF. The chain links TRBV4-1 to TRBJ2-7. Germline CDR1 and CDR2: MGHRA and YSYEKL. The CDR3 is made up of 12 amino acids.

The chain carries TRBV5-1 and TRBJ2-2; TCRdb names TRBD2, which stays unverified in the absence of DNA. CDR1 and CDR2 from the germline V gene are SGHRS and YFSETQ. This CDR3 region has 16 residues. The CDR3 here is CASSLDRGTNTGELFF.

The chain links TRBV18 to TRBJ2-7; the TCRdb call, TRBD2, lacks DNA for checking. The CDR3 consists of 18 residues. Germline V gene lookup returns CDR1 KGHSH and CDR2 LQKENI. This chain's CDR3 is CASSPPGMGGPNFYEQYF. Drawing the rest from reference TRBV18 and TRBJ2-7, the complete variable domain is NAGVMQNPRHLVRRRGQEARLRCSPMKGHSHVYWYRQLPEEGLKFMVYLQKENIIDESGMPKERFSAEFPKEGPSILRIQQVVRGDSAAYFCASSPPGMGGPNFYEQYFGPGTRLTVT.

CDR3 region: CASSLVGLGEQYF. The chain recombines TRBV7-9 with TRBJ2-7. The CDR3 runs to 13 residues. CDR1 is SEHNR, CDR2 FQNEAQ, per germline (reference sequence). The full variable domain, in which reference TRBV7-9 and TRBJ2-7 provide the parts outside the CDR3, is DTGVSQNPRHKITKRGQNVTFRCDPISEHNRLYWYRQTLGQGPEFLTYFQNEAQLEKSRLLSDRFSAERPKGSFSTLEIQRTEQGDSAMYLCASSLVGLGEQYFGPGTRLTVT.

The V and J genes are TRBV6-1 and TRBJ1-6; without DNA, the TCRdb call of TRBD1 cannot be checked. The CDR3 consists of 15 residues. Germline CDR1 MNHNS, CDR2 SASEGT. The chain's CDR3 is CASGTGGRDNSPLHF.

The rearrangement links TRBV6-5 to TRBJ1-3; TCRdb calls TRBD1, which cannot be checked without DNA. The length of the CDR3 is 16 residues. Looked up from germline, CDR1 is MNHEY and CDR2 is SVGAGI. Here the CDR3 reads CASSSSTGGTGNTIYF.

The chain links TRBV20-1 to TRBJ2-7; absent DNA, TCRdb's TRBD1 call cannot be checked. CDR3 length equals 14 residues. The germline V gene has CDR1 DFQATT and CDR2 SNEGSKA (reference sequence). CDR3 residues: CSARESTGTYEQYF.

The chain employs TRBV7-2 and TRBJ1-1. The CDR3 is 14 amino acids. Germline CDR1 and CDR2: SGHTA and FQGNSA. CDR3 region: CASSFSWQNTEAFF.

V gene TRBV7-2 combines with J gene TRBJ2-7; TCRdb's assignment of TRBD2 cannot be checked, as there is no DNA. Germline assignment: CDR1 SGHTA and CDR2 FQGNSA. The CDR3 loop spans 14 amino acids. The CDR3 spells CASSLGVLVYEQYF.

This chain uses TRBV7-9 with TRBJ2-1. CDR1 is SEHNR and CDR2 is FQNEAQ in the germline V gene (reference sequence). The CDR3 extends over 13 amino acids. The CDR3 sequence is CASSSNIDGEQFF.

This chain joins TRBV28 and TRBJ1-1; TCRdb's assignment of TRBD1 cannot be checked, as there is no DNA. The CDR3 covers 12 residues. CDR1 and CDR2 (germline): MDHEN, SYDVKM. CDR3 residues: CASSSPGAEAFF.